The present entry profiles one T cell receptor (beta chain) with its context. The V gene's germline CDR1 is MDHEN and CDR2 SYDVKM. CDR3 length equals 13 residues. V lost 3 bases and J lost 2, with 8 bases in between. This entry comes from a study of blood T cell repertoires in COVID-19. Study details: Samples representing acute and convalescent COVID-19 were sourced from the United States, Italy and Spain.

Repertoires were generated with immunoSEQ multiplex PCR, while TCRdb's copy carries only in-frame clones and drops some. The sample includes some 500,000 clones, roughly 91% seen only once; the top ten take around 8%. The source is a woman in her fifties or sixties with COVID-19, enrolled during active disease. Sequenced sample: peripheral blood. J is TRBJ2-7 and V is TRBV28; D is possibly TRBD2 (5 bases). The CDR3: CASSFGGTYEQYF. CDR3 DNA: TGTGCCAGCAGTTTTGGAGGAACCTACGAGCAGTACTTC. Using reference TRBV28 and TRBJ2-7 for the parts outside the CDR3, the full variable domain is DVKVTQSSRYLVKRTGEKVFLECVQDMDHENMFWYRQDPGLGLRLIYFSYDVKMKEKGDIPEGYSVSREKKERFSLILESASTNQTSMYLCASSFGGTYEQYFGPGTRLTVT.